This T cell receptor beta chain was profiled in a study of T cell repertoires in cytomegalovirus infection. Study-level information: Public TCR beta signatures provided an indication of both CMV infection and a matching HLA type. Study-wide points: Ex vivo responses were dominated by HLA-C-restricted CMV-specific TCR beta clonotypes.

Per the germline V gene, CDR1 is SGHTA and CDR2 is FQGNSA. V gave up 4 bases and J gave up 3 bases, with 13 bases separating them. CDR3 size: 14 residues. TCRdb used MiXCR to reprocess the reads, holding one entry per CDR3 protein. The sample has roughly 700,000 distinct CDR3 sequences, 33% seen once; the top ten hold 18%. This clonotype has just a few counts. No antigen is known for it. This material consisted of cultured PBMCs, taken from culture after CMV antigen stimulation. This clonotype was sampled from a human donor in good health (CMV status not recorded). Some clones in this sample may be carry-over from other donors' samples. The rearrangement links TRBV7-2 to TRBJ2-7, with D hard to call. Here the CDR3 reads CASSSFGPNYEQYF. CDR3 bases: TGTGCCAGCAGCTCTTTCGGCCCCAACTACGAGCAGTACTTC.